This T cell receptor (beta chain) is drawn from a study of OX40 agonist ivuxolimab in advanced cancers. For context, the study as a whole: The costimulatory receptor OX40 (CD134) was targeted by ivuxolimab, a fully human IgG2 agonistic monoclonal antibody. Intravenous ivuxolimab was administered to patients every 2 weeks at six dose levels: 0.01, 0.1, 0.3, 1.5, 3 and 10 mg/kg. Of the roughly 54 patients in dose escalation, about 20 had hepatocellular carcinoma, some 15 had melanoma, 9 had renal cell carcinoma and 9 had head and neck cancer. The dose-escalation cohort was around 84% male with a mean age of approximately 60 years, ranging from 23 to 79. Patients were allowed to have had prior anti-PD-1, anti-PD-L1 or anti-CTLA-4 therapy, and 30% to 50% of the dose-escalation patients had previously received checkpoint inhibitors. Partial responses occurred in three dose-escalation patients: two with cutaneous melanoma and one with hepatocellular carcinoma. The point of sequencing TCRbeta in the periphery was to test whether ivuxolimab changed TCR sequence diversity and drove clonal T-cell expansion. The paper reports the monotherapy dose-escalation portion (N = 52 patients) of the phase I ivuxolimab trial.

Genomic DNA was isolated from the sorted cells so that the TCRbeta CDR3 region could be sequenced. The immunoSEQ Assay was used for sequencing of TCRbeta CDR3 regions. TCRdb took over this immuneACCESS table, retaining in-frame rearrangements with V and J assigned. Such tables are incomplete; in checked studies, under half of the missing clones stem from an unresolved V gene, and the remainder is unexplained. The sample records roughly 40,000 clones, 75% to 90% of which are singletons. Of the sample, about 6.3% falls within the top ten clones. The study at large found these results: At doses of 0.1 to 3.0 mg/kg, clonal expansion of both CD4+ and CD8+ T cells in blood was seen between baseline and week 6. Antigen specificity was not determined for the clonally expanded peripheral T cells. In partial responders in the 0.1-3.0 mg/kg groups, normalized peripheral clonal expansion was found to be among the lowest, especially among CD8+ T cells. After ivuxolimab, more expanded clones were found on average in CD8+ T cells than in CD4+ T cells. Low levels of normalized T-cell clonal expansion were also seen in some nonresponding patients.

Patients with a history of autoimmune disease or receiving systemic immunosuppression were excluded from the trial. Peripheral blood for TCR sequencing was drawn from every dose cohort at baseline, at cycle 4 day 1 and at cycle 7 day 1. The samples were taken from a phase I, first-in-human, multicenter, open-label dose-escalation trial of ivuxolimab. Adults with locally advanced or metastatic head and neck squamous cell, hepatocellular, melanoma or renal cell carcinoma were enrolled in the trial. CD4+ and CD8+ T cells were sorted separately from peripheral blood before TCR sequencing. Relative to germline, V is missing 6 bases and J is missing 2 bases, with 5 bases of the junction outside any gene match. From the cysteine up to the phenylalanine, the CDR3 has a length of 14 residues. The kept DNA is CDR3 alone, 42 bases in frame from the first base. Per the germline V gene, SQVTM is the CDR1 and ANQGSEA is the CDR2.

This clone came up a few times. No antigen is known for it. One base away there is no much larger clone; base qualities are not given. Here the chain combines TRBV29-1 and TRBJ2-1; 9 of the junction bases match TRBD2. The sequence was obtained from an adult with an advanced solid tumor such as melanoma, head and neck, liver or kidney cancer. Here the sequenced sample was CD4+ or CD8+ T cells sorted from blood, taken in a trial of the OX40 agonist ivuxolimab. The CDR3 corresponds to CSVASGNPYNEQFF. At the DNA level, the sequence is TGCAGCGTGGCTAGCGGGAATCCCTACAATGAGCAGTTCTTC.